The entry below gives a single T cell receptor beta chain sequence along with its context. Its antigen is as yet unknown. Primers: 60 Vbeta forward and 13 Jbeta reverse. TCRdb's copy holds only in-frame clones and misses some; the assay was immunoSEQ multiplex PCR. The table lists around 78,000 clones, roughly 80% of them singletons, with around 0.96% in the top ten. This sample was taken from a study of cytomegalovirus exposure and HLA in healthy donors. Study as a whole: Out of roughly 200 million T cells, an earlier analysis found 117 million unique TCR beta sequences in total.

J gave up 8 bases and V 1 base, and 7 bases lay outside the gene matches. Per germline, CDR1 SGDLS and CDR2 YYNGEE. This CDR3 is 15 amino acids long. Whole-study results and caveats: The authors reported that TCR beta sequences could predict HLA-A and HLA-B alleles. These predictions were accurate for most subjects in the first cohort. There were under 200 TCR beta chains listed as cytomegalovirus-associated. Common viral pathogens seemed to be connected with several of the most significant clusters, according to a later analysis.

The origin of this receptor is a male donor in good health and CMV-seronegative. The V gene is TRBV9, the J gene TRBJ2-1; 9 bases are a match to TRBD1. Sequencing was done on a sample of PBMCs. The CDR3 region has the DNA TGTGCCAGCAGCGTATACGTTGACAGGGGGGATGAGCAGTTCTTC. Translating it yields CASSVYVDRGDEQFF.